The rows below give T cell receptor beta chains drawn from one sample of a study of radiation and T cells in renal cell carcinoma. Data came from immunoSEQ multiplex PCR; TCRdb stores just in-frame clones and leaves some out. The table shows 90,000 to 100,000 clones, with 75% to 85% occurring only once. The specimen comprised blood, sampled from a patient whose treatment included radiotherapy and nephrectomy. Source of these receptors: a man between 60 and 75 years old with renal cell carcinoma. The conserved cysteine and the conserved F or W are not part of the CDR3 here.

J	V	CDR3
TRBJ1-2	TRBV28	ASSSAGGYT
TRBJ2-3	TRBV27	ASSLRSGSGTDTQY
TRBJ1-1	TRBV15	ATSPRDRGGTEAF
TRBJ2-7	TRBV28	ASSGTGTYEQY
TRBJ1-2	TRBV5-6	ASSLRQGNSLGGYT
TRBJ2-1	TRBV15	ATSRERQGGEQF
TRBJ2-7	TRBV5-1	ASSLEVGTTWYEQY
TRBJ2-1	TRBV28	ASRGSGRVAYNEQF
TRBJ1-2	TRBV27	ASSFGQGAMGGYT
TRBJ2-5	TRBV7-8	ASRQGRQETQY
TRBJ1-2	TRBV29-1	SVEGRGTGYGYT
TRBJ2-5	TRBV6-1	ASSGRGTQETQY
TRBJ2-2	TRBV9	ASSLSGAGELF
TRBJ2-3	TRBV15	ATSRSKPSTDTQY
TRBJ1-4	TRBV2	ASRGVSEKLF
TRBJ2-7	TRBV27	ASSPGASGRYEQY
TRBJ1-6	TRBV30	ACESSYNSPLH
TRBJ2-7	TRBV4-1	ASSPGSRTGGHEQY
TRBJ1-5	TRBV19	ASTPRTGLNNQPQH
TRBJ1-6	TRBV7-2	ASSPRQVSNSPLH
TRBJ2-5	TRBV5-1	ASGLTGGEVTQY
TRBJ2-5	TRBV7-2	ASSWSWGPGTQY
TRBJ2-2	TRBV21-1	ASSIRENTGELF
TRBJ1-1	TRBV9	ASSVVSGGGPEAF
TRBJ1-2	TRBV28	ASSVYRGPDYGYT
TRBJ2-3	TRBV30	AWREAGNTDTQY
TRBJ1-5	TRBV4-2	ASSQDRELSNQPQH
TRBJ1-3	TRBV6-6	ASSQGQTGNTIY
TRBJ2-3	TRBV10-3	AISDSTGGRTDTQY
TRBJ2-5	TRBV27	ASSSSTGLGETQY
TRBJ1-5	TRBV7-2	ASSLGRAQPQH
TRBJ2-1	TRBV10-1	ASSVNRGNEQF
TRBJ2-7	TRBV15	ATSRGGRSSYEQY
TRBJ2-1	TRBV2	ASNFGQGNEQF
TRBJ2-7	TRBV7-8	ASSLMGEEQY
TRBJ2-2	TRBV6-1	ASLGNTGELF
TRBJ1-3	TRBV7-2	ASSLQHRDSGNTIY
TRBJ2-5	TRBV9	ASSALAGGGPETQY
TRBJ2-5	TRBV5-1	ASSLEAQETQY
TRBJ2-1	TRBV6-5	ASSGGLASYNEQF
TRBJ1-2	TRBV10-3	AIGVTGDYGYT
TRBJ2-1	TRBV6-1	ASSEGGAWNEQF
TRBJ1-1	TRBV27	ASSFRDRGVAF
TRBJ2-7	TRBV18	ASSLSGYEQY
TRBJ1-1	TRBV7-3	ASSLGTYDSEAF
TRBJ2-7	TRBV15	ATSRNQGNEQY